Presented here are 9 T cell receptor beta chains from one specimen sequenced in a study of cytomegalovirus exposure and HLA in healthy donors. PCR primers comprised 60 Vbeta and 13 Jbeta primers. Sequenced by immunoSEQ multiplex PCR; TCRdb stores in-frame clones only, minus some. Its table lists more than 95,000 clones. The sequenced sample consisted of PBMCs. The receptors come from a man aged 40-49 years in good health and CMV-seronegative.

The CDR3 DNA follows: TGTGCCAGCAGTTTGGGGCTCAACATAAAAAAATCTAACTATGGCTACACCTTC. Translated, it gives CASSLGLNIKKSNYGYTF. This chain links TRBV28 with TRBJ1-2; possible D gene TRBD1, 5 bases. Trimming pared 3 bases from V and 0 bases from J, leaving 20 bases between. Germline CDR1 reads MDHEN; CDR2 reads SYDVKM. The CDR3 runs to 18 residues.

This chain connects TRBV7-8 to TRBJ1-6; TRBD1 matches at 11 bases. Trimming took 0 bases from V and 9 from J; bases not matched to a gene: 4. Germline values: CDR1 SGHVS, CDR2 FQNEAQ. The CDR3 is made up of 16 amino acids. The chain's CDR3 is CASSLARGTGGSPLHF. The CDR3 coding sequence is TGTGCCAGCAGCTTAGCACGGGGGACAGGGGGTTCACCCCTCCACTTT.

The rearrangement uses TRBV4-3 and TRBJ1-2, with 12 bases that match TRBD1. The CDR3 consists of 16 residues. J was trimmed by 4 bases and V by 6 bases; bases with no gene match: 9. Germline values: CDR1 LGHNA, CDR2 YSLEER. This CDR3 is CASSPSGTGGFYGYTF. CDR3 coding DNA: TGCGCCAGCAGTCCATCCGGGACAGGGGGCTTCTATGGCTACACCTTC.

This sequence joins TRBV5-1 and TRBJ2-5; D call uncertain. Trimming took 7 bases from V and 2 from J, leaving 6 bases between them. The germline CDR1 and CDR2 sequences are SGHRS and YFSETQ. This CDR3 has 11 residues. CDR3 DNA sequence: TGCGCCAGCCGGTCACAAGAGACCCAGTACTTC. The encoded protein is CASRSQETQYF.

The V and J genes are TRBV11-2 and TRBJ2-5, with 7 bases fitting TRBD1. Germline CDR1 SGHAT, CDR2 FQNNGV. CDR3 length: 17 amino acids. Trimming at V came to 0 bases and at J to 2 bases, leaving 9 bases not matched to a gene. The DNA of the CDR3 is TGTGCCAGCAGCTTAGATATCGCTCGGGACAGACAAGAGACCCAGTACTTC. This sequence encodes CASSLDIARDRQETQYF.

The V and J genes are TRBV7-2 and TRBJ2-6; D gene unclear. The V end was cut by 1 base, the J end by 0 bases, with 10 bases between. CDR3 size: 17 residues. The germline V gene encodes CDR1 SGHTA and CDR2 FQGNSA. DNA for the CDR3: TGTGCCAGCAGCTTAGTGCAGGCAAGCTCTGGGGCCAACGTCCTGACTTTC. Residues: CASSLVQASSGANVLTF.

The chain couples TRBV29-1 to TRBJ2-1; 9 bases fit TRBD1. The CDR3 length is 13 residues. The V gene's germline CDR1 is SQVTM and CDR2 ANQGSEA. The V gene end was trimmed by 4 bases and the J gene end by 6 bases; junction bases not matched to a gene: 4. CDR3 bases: TGCAGCGTTGCGGGACAGGGATTCAATGAGCAGTTCTTC. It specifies CSVAGQGFNEQFF.

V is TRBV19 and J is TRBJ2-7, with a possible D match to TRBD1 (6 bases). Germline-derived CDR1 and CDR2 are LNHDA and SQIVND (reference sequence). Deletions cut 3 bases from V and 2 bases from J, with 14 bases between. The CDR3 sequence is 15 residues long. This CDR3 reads CASSIPGTPAYEQYF. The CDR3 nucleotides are TGTGCCAGTAGTATCCCTGGGACACCTGCCTACGAGCAGTACTTC.

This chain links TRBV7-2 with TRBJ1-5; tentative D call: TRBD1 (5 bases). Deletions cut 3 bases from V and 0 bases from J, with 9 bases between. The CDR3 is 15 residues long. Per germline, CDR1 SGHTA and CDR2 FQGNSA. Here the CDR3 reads CASSLLQGSNQPQHF. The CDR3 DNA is TGTGCCAGCAGCTTGCTTCAGGGTAGCAATCAGCCCCAGCATTTT.